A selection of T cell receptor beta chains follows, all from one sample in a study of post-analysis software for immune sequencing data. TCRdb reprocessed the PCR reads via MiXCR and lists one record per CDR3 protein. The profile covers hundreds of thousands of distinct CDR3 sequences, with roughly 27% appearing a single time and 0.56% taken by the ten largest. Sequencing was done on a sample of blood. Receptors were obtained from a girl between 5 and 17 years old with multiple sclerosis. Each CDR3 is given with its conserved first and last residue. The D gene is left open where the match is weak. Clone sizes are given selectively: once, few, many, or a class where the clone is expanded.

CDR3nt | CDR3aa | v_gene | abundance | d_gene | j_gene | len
TGTGCCAGCAGCTTTCCGTGGACAGGGAGCTATGGCTACACCTTC | CASSFPWTGSYGYTF | TRBV5-4 | NA | TRBD1 | TRBJ1-2 | 15
TGTGCCAGCAGCTTCCTTAGGGCCGGGGGTAATTCACCCCTCCACTTT | CASSFLRAGGNSPLHF | TRBV7-2 | NA | NA | TRBJ1-6 | 16
TGTGCCAGCAGGCACCCGAGTCAGAGAGAAAAACTGTTTTTT | CASRHPSQREKLFF | TRBV28 | NA | NA | TRBJ1-4 | 14
TGCGCCAGCAGCGCGGGACAGCTCACAGATACGCAGTATTTT | CASSAGQLTDTQYF | TRBV5-1 | few | NA | TRBJ2-3 | 14
TGTGCCACCAGCGGACGGTACACAGATACGCAGTATTTT | CATSGRYTDTQYF | TRBV15 | NA | NA | TRBJ2-3 | 13
TGTGCCAGCAGACCAGCAGGGGGCGGCGAGCAGTACTTC | CASRPAGGGEQYF | TRBV25-1 | NA | TRBD1 | TRBJ2-7 | 13
TGTGCCAGCAGCCGTCCGGGACAGGGGTGGGAAGGGGCTTTCTTT | CASSRPGQGWEGAFF | TRBV5-5 | NA | TRBD1 | TRBJ1-1 | 15
TGTGCCAGCAGTTCCCCCGTCTACGAGCAGTACTTC | CASSSPVYEQYF | TRBV28 | few | NA | TRBJ2-7 | 12
TGTGCCATCAGTGAGCCCCTGCTAGCGGGAAACCAAGAGACCCAGTACTTC | CAISEPLLAGNQETQYF | TRBV10-3 | many | TRBD2 | TRBJ2-5 | 17
TGTGCCACCAGTGACCCAACCCGGGACAGGGGCCATGAGCAGTTCTTC | CATSDPTRDRGHEQFF | TRBV24-1 | NA | TRBD1 | TRBJ2-1 | 16
TGTGCCAGCAGTGAATGGGACAGGGACCGCACAGATACGCAGTATTTT | CASSEWDRDRTDTQYF | TRBV6-1 | NA | TRBD1 | TRBJ2-3 | 16
TGTGCCACCAGCAGAGAGGGGGCGTCTAACTATGGCTACACCTTC | CATSREGASNYGYTF | TRBV15 | NA | NA | TRBJ1-2 | 15
TGCGCCATCTCAACAGGGAACACTGAAGCTTTCTTT | CAISTGNTEAFF | TRBV5-1 | NA | NA | TRBJ1-1 | 12
TGTGCCAGCAGCCAAGATTGGACTGGCCGAAATGGCTACACCTTC | CASSQDWTGRNGYTF | TRBV14 | few | NA | TRBJ1-2 | 15
TGTGCCAGCAGCCGGACTATGGCGGGCCGCTTGGTGGATACGCAGTATTTT | CASSRTMAGRLVDTQYF | TRBV12-3/TRBV12-4 | many | NA | TRBJ2-3 | 17
TGCAGCGGACTACGACAAGACAACTATGGCTACACCTTC | CSGLRQDNYGYTF | TRBV29-1 | many | NA | TRBJ1-2 | 13
TGCGCCAGCAGCCAAGATGGACAGGGGGTTGGGGAAAAACTGTTTTTT | CASSQDGQGVGEKLFF | TRBV4-1 | NA | TRBD1 | TRBJ1-4 | 16
TGTGCCAGCAGCCAAGGGGTCCAAGAGACCCAGTACTTC | CASSQGVQETQYF | TRBV3-1 | NA | NA | TRBJ2-5 | 13
TGCGCCAGCAGCCAAGGGCAGTCAACAGGGAGGGGGCAAGAGACCCAGTACTTC | CASSQGQSTGRGQETQYF | TRBV4-3 | few | NA | TRBJ2-5 | 18
TGTGCCAGCAGGGAAGGACAGGCGGCATATGGCTACACCTTC | CASREGQAAYGYTF | TRBV28 | NA | TRBD1 | TRBJ1-2 | 14
TGTGCCAGCAGCCCACAAACCGGAAGTTTTGCCTACGAGCAGTACTTC | CASSPQTGSFAYEQYF | TRBV7-2 | few | NA | TRBJ2-7 | 16
TGTGCCAGCAGTCCCAATGGACGGTATAATTCACCCCTCCACTTT | CASSPNGRYNSPLHF | TRBV12-3/TRBV12-4 | NA | NA | TRBJ1-6 | 15
TGTGCCAGCAGCCAGGACAGTGCCGGTTGGGGGAACTATGGCTACACCTTC | CASSQDSAGWGNYGYTF | TRBV11-2 | few | NA | TRBJ1-2 | 17
TGTGCCAGCAGCAAATCGTTCGGACTAGCGGATGAAGAGACCCAGTACTTC | CASSKSFGLADEETQYF | TRBV21-1 | NA | NA | TRBJ2-5 | 17
TGTGCCAGCAGCTGGGACAGGGACGACGAGCAGTACTTC | CASSWDRDDEQYF | TRBV5-4 | NA | TRBD1 | TRBJ2-7 | 13
TGCGCCAGCAGCCAAGACGTCCTGGGCTATGGCTACACCTTC | CASSQDVLGYGYTF | TRBV4-1 | NA | NA | TRBJ1-2 | 14
TGTGCCAGCCTAGGAACGGCAACTAATGAAAAACTGTTTTTT | CASLGTATNEKLFF | TRBV28 | NA | NA | TRBJ1-4 | 14
TGCAGTGTTAGAGATAATCAGGATGGTAGCGGGGGGGTTGATACTAGCACAGATACGCAGTATTTT | CSVRDNQDGSGGVDTSTDTQYF | TRBV20-1 | NA | TRBD2 | TRBJ2-3 | 22
TGCAGCCGGGGGTCGTCCTACGAGCAGTACTTC | CSRGSSYEQYF | TRBV29-1 | few | NA | TRBJ2-7 | 11